One sample yielded the 18 T cell receptor beta chains listed below, sequenced in a study of Graves' ophthalmopathy and Graves' hyperthyroidism. Investigators amplified TCR beta CDR3 regions from RNA transcripts. HTBI primers primed a first-round RT-PCR, and a second-round multiplex PCR followed. One entry per CDR3 protein, called by TCRdb with MiXCR from the multiplex PCR reads. The sample shows almost 750,000 distinct CDR3 sequences, 40% of them seen only once. The sample was peripheral blood. The origin of the receptors is an adult man with Graves' ophthalmopathy.

Of note for this clonotype: The junction departs from germline at one end; a sequencing error may be responsible. The chain uses TRBV7-2 and TRBJ2-5; tentatively, D is TRBD2 (6 bases). CDR1 is SGHTA, CDR2 FQGNSA, per germline. This CDR3 has 14 amino acids. The CDR3 region is CASSLMGGRETRYF. CDR3 bases: TGTGCCAGCAGCTTAATGGGGGGTCGAGAGACCCGGTACTTC.

This clonotype was observed a few times. A read error may be the cause here, since a much bigger clone is one base away. The chain couples TRBV29-1 to TRBJ1-2, with D perhaps matching TRBD1 (5 bases). Germline CDR1 reads SQVTM; CDR2 reads ANQGSEA. CDR3 length: 14 residues. Trimming removed 7 bases from V and 4 bases from J, with 19 bases in between. In DNA, the CDR3 is TGCAGCGATAACCGGGGCAGCGGATTCTATGGCTACACCTTC. Translated: CSDNRGSGFYGYTF. Using reference TRBV29-1 and TRBJ1-2 for the parts outside the CDR3, the full variable domain is SAVISQKPSRDICQRGTSLTIQCQVDSQVTMMFWYRQQPGQSLTLIATANQGSEATYESGFVIDKFPISRPNLTFSTLTVSNMSPEDSSIYLCSDNRGSGFYGYTFGSGTRLTVV.

The J gene is TRBJ2-7, the V gene TRBV12-3 or TRBV12-4, with D perhaps matching TRBD1 (6 bases). The CDR3 is 13 amino acids. Trimming took off 3 bases at V and 4 bases at J, with 10 bases between the two ends. CDR3 sequence (DNA): TGTGCCAGCAGTTTCGACAGGAGGTACGAGCAGTACTTC. This encodes CASSFDRRYEQYF.

The chain has TRBV2 and TRBJ1-4, with 8 bases identical to TRBD1. The CDR3 has 16 amino acids. Germline V lookup: CDR1 SNHLY, CDR2 FYNNEI. The V segment lost 6 bases and the J segment 3 bases; nucleotides outside the gene matches: 9. In nucleotides, the CDR3 is TGTGCCAGCAGGAATGACAGGGGTTCACCTAATGAAAAACTGTTTTTT. As protein: CASRNDRGSPNEKLFF.

V usage is TRBV9 and J usage is TRBJ2-7; TRBD1 matches at 10 bases. CDR1 SGDLS and CDR2 YYNGEE come from the germline V gene. The CDR3 is made up of 15 amino acids. V gave up 1 base and J gave up 3 bases; unmatched junction bases: 4. DNA for the CDR3: TGTGCCAGCAGCGTAACCGGGACAGGGGACTACGAGCAGTACTTC. This sequence encodes CASSVTGTGDYEQYF.

This clonotype was seen many times. The chain joins TRBV7-8 to TRBJ1-5; 8 bases align to TRBD1. The CDR3 loop spans 16 amino acids. Trimming at V came to 1 base and at J to 3 bases, leaving 5 bases not matched to a gene. Germline CDR1 reads SGHVS; CDR2 reads FQNEAQ. CDR3 sequence reads: CASSLVGQGANQPQHF. CDR3 in DNA: TGTGCCAGCAGCTTAGTAGGGCAGGGGGCCAATCAGCCCCAGCATTTT.

The chain uses TRBV7-2 and TRBJ2-7, with 15 bases aligning to TRBD2. The germline V gene has CDR1 SGHTA and CDR2 FQGNSA. This CDR3 spans 18 amino acids. Unmatched junction bases numbered 6, after V lost 1 base and J lost 2 bases. CDR3 protein: CASSLVGLAGGSAYEQYF. CDR3 in DNA: TGTGCCAGCAGCTTAGTGGGACTAGCGGGAGGATCAGCCTACGAGCAGTACTTC.

This clonotype was observed a handful of times. J is TRBJ1-1 and V is TRBV19; 7 nucleotides line up with TRBD1. Germline V CDR1 and CDR2: LNHDA, SQIVND (reference sequence). Trimming cost V 8 bases and J 4 bases; bases outside gene matches: 10. The CDR3 consists of 14 residues. CDR3 sequence reads: CASSREGAGTEAFF. CDR3 DNA sequence: TGTGCCAGTTCTAGGGAGGGGGCTGGCACTGAAGCTTTCTTT.

As concerns this clonotype: This may come from a read error, since a much larger clone is one base off. Because it lacks the conserved phenylalanine or tryptophan at the end, this CDR3 is likely a read error. The rearrangement links TRBV9 to TRBJ1-1; D possibly corresponds to TRBD1 (6 bases). Trimming pared 2 bases from V and 1 base from J, leaving 12 bases between. The CDR3 contains 15 residues. In germline, CDR1 is SGDLS, CDR2 YYNGEE. In nucleotides, the CDR3 is TGTGCCAGCAGCGTTGTTGGGACAACGAACACTGAAGCTTTCTCT. It translates to CASSVVGTTNTEAFS.

This clonotype has a count of ten or more. The genes are TRBV10-2 and TRBJ1-5; D gene ambiguous. This CDR3 has 14 amino acids. Per germline, CDR1 WSHSY and CDR2 SAAADI. V was trimmed by 3 bases and J by 5 bases, leaving 11 bases between them. Here the CDR3 DNA reads TGCGCCAGCAGTGACACCTCGAGCGATCAGCCCCAGCATTTT. As protein: CASSDTSSDQPQHF.

This clonotype was seen only a few times. V and J are TRBV20-1 and TRBJ2-5; TRBD2 aligns across 11 bases. CDR3 length: 15 amino acids. V lost 0 bases, J lost 4 bases, and 4 bases stayed unmatched. Germline V gene lookup returns CDR1 DFQATT and CDR2 SNEGSKA (reference sequence). The CDR3 DNA reads TGCAGTGCTAGAGAACTAGCGGGAGAGGGAGAGACCCAGTACTTC. This translates into CSARELAGEGETQYF.

This clonotype appeared many times. The CDR3 bases are TGCAGCGTGGTAGCGGGGGGAACCTACGAGCAGTACTTC. Its translation is CSVVAGGTYEQYF. This sequence joins TRBV29-1 and TRBJ2-7, with TRBD2 matching over 10 bases. V trimming: 6 bases; J trimming: 2 bases; junction bases outside the gene matches: 4. The CDR3 runs 13 residues. Germline V gives CDR1 SQVTM, CDR2 ANQGSEA.

This clonotype has a count of ten or more. A much larger clone lies one base from this, so it may be a read error. V gene TRBV7-9 combines with J gene TRBJ1-1; D is ambiguous. Looked up from germline, CDR1 is SEHNR and CDR2 is FQNEAQ (reference sequence). This CDR3 comprises 13 residues. V lost 3 bases, J lost 3 bases, and 8 bases lay in between. For the CDR3, the DNA is TGTGCCAGCAGCTTCGGTGGGTACACTGAAGCTTTCTTT. Its protein product is CASSFGGYTEAFF.

A word on this clonotype: Sequence at one end of the junction differs from germline and may be a read error. The chain uses TRBV7-2 and TRBJ2-7, with 8 bases identical to TRBD1. The CDR3 covers 14 residues. Germline V CDR1 and CDR2: SGHTA, FQGNSA. The DNA for the CDR3 is TGTGCCAGCAGCCCAAGGACAGGGTCCTGCGAGCAGTACTTC. It yields the protein CASSPRTGSCEQYF. The whole variable domain, remainder taken from reference TRBV7-2 and TRBJ2-7, is GAGVSQSPSNKVTEKGKDVELRCDPISGHTALYWYRQSLGQGLEFLIYFQGNSAPDKSGLPSDRFSAERTGGSVSTLTIQRTQQEDSAVYLCASSPRTGSCEQYFGPGTRLTVT.

This sequence joins TRBV7-2 and TRBJ1-1; D perhaps matches TRBD1 (5 bases). The ends were cut back, 6 bases at V and 4 bases at J, with 12 bases in the middle. This CDR3 is built from 13 residues. CDR1 and CDR2 from the germline V gene are SGHTA and FQGNSA. Here the CDR3 DNA reads TGTGCCAGCAGTGTTAGACAGCTCACTGAAGCTTTCTTT. It translates to CASSVRQLTEAFF.

This clonotype was counted ten times or more. This chain joins TRBV7-9 and TRBJ2-5; 11 nucleotides align to TRBD2. V lost 10 bases and J lost 4; bases outside the gene matches: 11. There are 15 residues in the CDR3. CDR1 is SEHNR and CDR2 is FQNEAQ in the germline V gene (reference sequence). This CDR3 is CATSLTSGVAETQYF. In DNA, the CDR3 is TGTGCCACCTCCTTGACTAGCGGGGTTGCAGAGACCCAGTACTTC.

The chain is built from TRBV10-3 and TRBJ1-4; the D gene is possibly TRBD1 (5 bases). The CDR3 is made up of 17 amino acids. Trimming left V 0 bases short and J 2 bases short, with 13 bases between. CDR1 is ENHRY, CDR2 SYGVKD, per germline. The CDR3 sequence: CAISESGPAGTNEKLFF. CDR3 in DNA: TGTGCCATCAGTGAGTCGGGGCCGGCGGGGACTAATGAAAAACTGTTTTTT.

The table lists this clonotype with many counts. The rearrangement links TRBV25-1 to TRBJ1-6, with a weak D call TRBD1 (5 bases). Germline lookup yields CDR1 MGHDK and CDR2 SYGVNS. CDR3 length equals 16 residues. Deletions cut 1 base from V and 9 bases from J, with 16 bases between. CDR3 sequence reads: CASSEWRQGVGSPLHF. CDR3 sequence (DNA): TGTGCCAGCAGTGAATGGCGGCAGGGAGTAGGTTCACCCCTCCACTTT.